The 5 T cell receptor beta chains presented below share a single source sample, sequenced in a study of blood T cell repertoires in COVID-19. Libraries were prepared by immunoSEQ multiplex PCR; TCRdb keeps only in-frame clonotypes and omits some of them. The table includes some 200,000 clones, around 91% detected once. The specimen sequenced was PBMCs or T cells enriched from blood (not recorded which). The receptors were sampled from a woman aged 18 to 35 in a cohort exposed to, infected with or recovered from COVID-19 (not recorded which).

V is TRBV9 and J is TRBJ2-7; D might be TRBD2 (6 bases). The V end lost 0 bases, the J end lost 2 bases, and 9 bases lay between the germline ends. Germline V lookup: CDR1 SGDLS, CDR2 YYNGEE. There are 14 residues in the CDR3. The CDR3 loop reads CASSVGTIPYEQYF. The CDR3 DNA is TGTGCCAGCAGCGTAGGGACTATTCCCTACGAGCAGTACTTC.

The chain employs TRBV12-5 and TRBJ1-1; the D is unclear. In germline, CDR1 is LGHNT, CDR2 FRNRAP. CDR3 length: 13 residues. V was clipped by 4 bases and J by 3 bases, with 9 bases between them. CDR3 residues: CASGSRTDTEAFF. DNA for the CDR3: TGTGCTAGTGGTTCCCGTACGGACACTGAAGCTTTCTTT.

Only one count was recorded for this clone. The chain recombines TRBV12-3 or TRBV12-4 with TRBJ2-7; TRBD2 agrees at 14 bases. The CDR3 consists of 13 residues. V lost 6 bases to trimming and J lost 12 bases; unmatched junction nucleotides: 7. DNA for the CDR3: TGTGCCAGCAGGCCGACTAGCGGGAGGGCCCCGTACTTC. As protein: CASRPTSGRAPYF.

The chain is built from TRBV6-1 and TRBJ1-1; D unresolved. This CDR3 comprises 13 residues. The germline V gene encodes CDR1 MNHNS and CDR2 SASEGT. Trimming shortened V by 0 bases and J by 5 bases, and 7 bases separated the two germline ends. CDR3 sequence (DNA): TGTGCCAGCAGTGAAGCGGAGGAGACTGAAGCTTTCTTT. This translates into CASSEAEETEAFF.

The V gene is TRBV10-3, the J gene TRBJ1-5; D remains ambiguous. This CDR3 has 14 residues. Trimming shortened V by 5 bases and J by 2 bases, and 10 bases separated the two germline ends. Germline CDR1 is ENHRY and CDR2 is SYGVKD. The CDR3 region is CAISPEGGNQPQHF. The CDR3 bases are TGTGCCATCAGTCCCGAAGGAGGCAATCAGCCCCAGCATTTT.